Reported below is one T cell receptor beta chain. This sample was included in a study of blood T cell repertoires in COVID-19. The repertoire was sequenced with immunoSEQ multiplex PCR; TCRdb's copy has only in-frame clones and lacks some. The sample includes almost 250,000 clones, approximately 89% seen only once; the top ten take around 1.5%. Trimming left V 1 base short and J 6 bases short, with 13 bases between. CDR1 is SGHTA and CDR2 is FQGNSA in the germline V gene. This CDR3 is 14 amino acids long. This clonotype originated in a woman aged 55-69 years who had recovered from COVID-19. The V gene is TRBV7-2, the J gene TRBJ2-7, with TRBD1 as a possible D gene (6 bases). Source material: peripheral blood. DNA of the CDR3: TGTGCCAGCAGCTTAGTAAGTCAGGGGCGCGAGCAGTACTTC. This sequence encodes CASSLVSQGREQYF.